The T cell receptor beta chain described here comes from a study of T cell responses to AZD1222 COVID-19 vaccine. Whole-study findings and limits: Donor demographics were predominantly white British with a female majority; clonal diversity may be underestimated. In the spike-specific TCR repertoire, nearly half reportedly target unmutated variant regions. Without day 14 samples, only post-peak T cell repertoires were studied.

Deletions cut 0 bases from V and 0 bases from J, with 10 bases between. The CDR3 length is 16 residues. Germline lookup yields CDR1 LNHNV and CDR2 YYDKDF (reference sequence). Repertoires were generated with immunoSEQ multiplex PCR, while TCRdb's copy carries only in-frame clones and drops some. Altogether under 150,000 clones are present, 92% being singletons, with the ten largest covering around 3%. Of note for this clone: The antigen is not known.

The sequencing used peripheral blood, collected on day 0 of AZD1222 vaccination. This sequence originates from an adult in good health. The chain uses TRBV15 and TRBJ2-3; unclear D gene. CDR3 residues: CATSRDPDVSTDTQYF. The CDR3 DNA is TGTGCCACCAGCAGAGATCCCGATGTCAGCACAGATACGCAGTATTTT.